A selection of T cell receptor beta chains follows, all from one sample in a study of regulatory T cells in long-lasting Graves disease. From the multiplex PCR reads, TCRdb called clonotypes with MiXCR, one entry per CDR3 protein. The sample shows 400,000 to 500,000 distinct CDR3 sequences, around 21% of them seen only once. Specimen: peripheral blood mononuclear cells (PBMCs), collected when the disease was refractory, from a patient treated with antithyroid drugs. The source of these receptors is a female donor with Graves disease. CDR3s include the opening cysteine and the closing phenylalanine or tryptophan. The order of the fields is D gene, V gene, clone size, J gene, CDR3 DNA, CDR3 protein. A D gene is named only where the DNA matches it firmly. Size tells how often a clone was seen (once, few, many) or the class of an expanded clone, and some rows leave it out.

-,TRBV27,-,TRBJ1-2,TGTGCCAGCAGTTTTACCGGGAAGCCGGCGTCGGGTGGTGGCTACACCTTC,CASSFTGKPASGGGYTF
TRBD1,TRBV12-3/TRBV12-4,many,TRBJ2-6,TGTGCCAGCAGTTTGGGACAGGAAGTCTCTGGGGCCAACGTCCTGACTTTC,CASSLGQEVSGANVLTF
-,TRBV28,many,TRBJ1-1,TGTGCCAGCTGGAACAGCGATGAAGCTTTCTTT,CASWNSDEAFF
TRBD1,TRBV7-2,many,TRBJ1-2,TGTGCCAGCAGGGATACAGGGGGCTCCGTTGGCTACACCTTC,CASRDTGGSVGYTF
-,TRBV28,few,TRBJ2-7,TGTGCCAGCAGTTTGCCCCAAAAAACGTACGAGCAGTACTTC,CASSLPQKTYEQYF
-,TRBV20-1,few,TRBJ2-5,TGCAGTGCTAGTTGGTCACGGGGCAAGGCAGCGGAGACCCAGTACTTC,CSASWSRGKAAETQYF
TRBD1,TRBV20-1,many,TRBJ1-4,TGCAGTGCTCGATCACTGGGACAGGTGGGGGGAGTTAATGAAAAACTGTTTTTT,CSARSLGQVGGVNEKLFF
-,TRBV6-2/TRBV6-3,-,TRBJ1-1,TGTGCCAGCAGTTACGGTCCCGGTGCTGAAGCTTTCTTT,CASSYGPGAEAFF
-,TRBV19,-,TRBJ1-2,TGTGCCAGTACCGTCACAGCCGACTATGGCTACACCTTC,CASTVTADYGYTF
-,TRBV28,many,TRBJ2-2,TGTGCCAGCAGTGTCACCAGAGCGAACACCGGGGAGCTGTTTTTT,CASSVTRANTGELFF
TRBD1,TRBV2,many,TRBJ1-3,TGTGCCAGCAGTGGTGGATGGGACAGCTCTGGAAACACCATATATTTT,CASSGGWDSSGNTIYF
-,TRBV9,-,TRBJ2-7,TGTGCCAGCAGCGTAGCGGCAGGGGACTACGAGCAGTACTTC,CASSVAAGDYEQYF
-,TRBV30,few,TRBJ2-2,TGTGCCTGGAGTCCCGAAAGGGTCGGGGAGCTGTTTTTT,CAWSPERVGELFF
-,TRBV11-2,many,TRBJ2-7,TGTGCCAGCAGCTTATACGGGTTCTCGGTCTACGAGCAGTACTTC,CASSLYGFSVYEQYF
-,TRBV20-1,-,TRBJ1-1,TGCAGTGCTAGTTGGGCCGGCAGTACGAACACTGAAGCTTTCTTT,CSASWAGSTNTEAFF
-,TRBV6-5,-,TRBJ2-7,TGTGCCAGCAGTTACTCTGAGGGGTCGGGCTCCGAGCAGTACTTC,CASSYSEGSGSEQYF